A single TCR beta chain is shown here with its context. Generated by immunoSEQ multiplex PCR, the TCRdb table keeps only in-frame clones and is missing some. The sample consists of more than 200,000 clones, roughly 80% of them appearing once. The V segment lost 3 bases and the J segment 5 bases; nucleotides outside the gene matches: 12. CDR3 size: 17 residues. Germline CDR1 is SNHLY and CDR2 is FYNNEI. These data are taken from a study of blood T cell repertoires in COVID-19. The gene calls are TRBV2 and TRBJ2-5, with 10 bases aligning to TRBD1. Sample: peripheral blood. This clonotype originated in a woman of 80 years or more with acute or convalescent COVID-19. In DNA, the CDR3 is TGTGCCAGCAGTGATGCGCCGGGACAGGGGTCGTGGGAGACCCAGTACTTC. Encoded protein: CASSDAPGQGSWETQYF.